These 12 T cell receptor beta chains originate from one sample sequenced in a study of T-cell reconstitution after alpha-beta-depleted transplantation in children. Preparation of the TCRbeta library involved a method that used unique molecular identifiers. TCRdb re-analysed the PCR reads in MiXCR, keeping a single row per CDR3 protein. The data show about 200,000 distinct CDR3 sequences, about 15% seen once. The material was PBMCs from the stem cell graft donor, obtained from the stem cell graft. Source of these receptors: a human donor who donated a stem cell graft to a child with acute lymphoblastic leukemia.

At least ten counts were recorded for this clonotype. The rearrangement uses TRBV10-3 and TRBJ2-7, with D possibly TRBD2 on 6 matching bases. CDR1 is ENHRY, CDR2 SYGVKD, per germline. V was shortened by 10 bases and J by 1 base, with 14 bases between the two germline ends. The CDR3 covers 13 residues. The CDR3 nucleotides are TGTGCCACCACGGGACTCTCGTCCTACGAGCAGTACTTC. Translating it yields CATTGLSSYEQYF.

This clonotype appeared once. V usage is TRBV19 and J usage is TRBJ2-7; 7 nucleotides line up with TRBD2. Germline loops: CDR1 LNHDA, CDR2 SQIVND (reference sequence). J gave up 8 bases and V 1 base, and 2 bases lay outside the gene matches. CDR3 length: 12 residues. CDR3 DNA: TGTGCCAGTAGTATAGCAAGCGGGAAGCAGTACTTC. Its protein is CASSIASGKQYF.

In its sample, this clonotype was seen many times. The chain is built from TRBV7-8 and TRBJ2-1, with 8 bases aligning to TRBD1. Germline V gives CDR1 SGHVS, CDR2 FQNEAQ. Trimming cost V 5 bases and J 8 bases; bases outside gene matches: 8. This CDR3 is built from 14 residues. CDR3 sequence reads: CASSLGQEGDEQFF. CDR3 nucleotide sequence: TGTGCCAGCAGCCTGGGACAGGAGGGCGATGAGCAGTTCTTC. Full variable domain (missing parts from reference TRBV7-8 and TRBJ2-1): GAGVSQSPRYKVAKRGQDVALRCDPISGHVSLFWYQQALGQGPEFLTYFQNEAQLDKSGLPSDRFFAERPEGSVSTLKIQRTQQEDSAVYLCASSLGQEGDEQFFGPGTRLTVL.

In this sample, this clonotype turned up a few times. In nucleotides, the CDR3 is TGTGCCAGCAGCTCACACGGGGGGGGGCGAACTAACTATGGCTACACCTTC. Residues: CASSSHGGGRTNYGYTF. This rearrangement joins TRBV7-9 to TRBJ1-2, with D perhaps matching TRBD1 (6 bases). This CDR3 has 17 amino acids. Germline V gene data show CDR1 as SEHNR and CDR2 as FQNEAQ (reference sequence). The ends were cut back, 4 bases at V and 0 bases at J, with 18 bases in the middle.

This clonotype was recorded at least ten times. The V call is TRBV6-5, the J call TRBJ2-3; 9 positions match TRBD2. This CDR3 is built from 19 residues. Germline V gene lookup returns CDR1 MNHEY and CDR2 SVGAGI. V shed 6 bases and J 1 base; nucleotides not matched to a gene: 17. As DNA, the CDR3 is TGTGCCAGCAGCTATCCCAAAAGCGGGAGGCATAATCGCACAGATACGCAGTATTTT. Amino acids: CASSYPKSGRHNRTDTQYF.

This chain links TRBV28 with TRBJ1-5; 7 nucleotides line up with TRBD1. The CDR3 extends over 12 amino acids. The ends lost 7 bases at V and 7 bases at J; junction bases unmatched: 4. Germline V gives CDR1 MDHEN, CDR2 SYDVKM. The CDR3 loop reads CASNTGDQPQHF. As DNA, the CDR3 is TGTGCCAGCAACACAGGGGACCAGCCCCAGCATTTT.

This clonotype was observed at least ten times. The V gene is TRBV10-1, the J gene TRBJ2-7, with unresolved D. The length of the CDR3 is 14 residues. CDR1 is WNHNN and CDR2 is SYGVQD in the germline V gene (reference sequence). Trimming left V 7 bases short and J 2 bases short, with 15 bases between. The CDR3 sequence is CASTLLYVAYEQYF. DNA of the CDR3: TGCGCCAGCACCCTCCTGTACGTTGCCTACGAGCAGTACTTC.

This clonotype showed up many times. In DNA, the CDR3 is TGTGCCAGCTCACCCAGGTCCCAGACTAGCGGGTCTATTCAGGAGACCCAGTACTTC. Protein: CASSPRSQTSGSIQETQYF. This chain uses TRBV18 with TRBJ2-5; TRBD2 agrees at 10 bases. CDR3 size: 19 residues. Germline loops: CDR1 KGHSH, CDR2 LQKENI. V was clipped by 3 bases and J by 5 bases; unmatched bases: 18.

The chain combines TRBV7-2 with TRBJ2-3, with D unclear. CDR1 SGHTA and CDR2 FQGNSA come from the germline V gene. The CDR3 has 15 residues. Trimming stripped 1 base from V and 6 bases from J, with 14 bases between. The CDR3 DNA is TGTGCCAGCAGCTTAGGTGGCCTCACGGCTGATACGCAGTATTTT. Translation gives CASSLGGLTADTQYF.

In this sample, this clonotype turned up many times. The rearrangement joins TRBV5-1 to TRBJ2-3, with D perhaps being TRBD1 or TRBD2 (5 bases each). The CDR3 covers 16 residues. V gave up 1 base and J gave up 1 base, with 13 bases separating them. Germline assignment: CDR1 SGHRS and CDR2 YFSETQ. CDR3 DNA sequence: TGCGCCAGCAGCTTGACCGGGACGAGGGGCACAGATACGCAGTATTTT. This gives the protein CASSLTGTRGTDTQYF.

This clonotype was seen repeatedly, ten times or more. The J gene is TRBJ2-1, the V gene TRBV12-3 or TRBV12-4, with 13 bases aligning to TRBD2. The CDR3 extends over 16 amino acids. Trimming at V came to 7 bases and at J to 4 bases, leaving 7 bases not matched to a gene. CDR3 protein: CASIPGTSGTYNEQFF. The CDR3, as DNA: TGTGCCAGCATTCCCGGGACTAGCGGGACATACAATGAGCAGTTCTTC.

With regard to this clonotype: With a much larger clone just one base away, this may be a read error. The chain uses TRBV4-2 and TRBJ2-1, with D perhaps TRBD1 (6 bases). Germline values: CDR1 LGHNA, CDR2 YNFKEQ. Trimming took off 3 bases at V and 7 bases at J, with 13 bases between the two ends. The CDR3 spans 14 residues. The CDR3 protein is CASSQDSGANEQFF. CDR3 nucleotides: TGTGCCAGCAGCCAGGACAGTGGCGCGAATGAGCAGTTCTTC.